The next 3 T cell receptor beta chains were all read from a single sample in a study of radiation and T cells in renal cell carcinoma. Time point denoted: blood 2 weeks post-SBRT. Indicated treatment: 15 Gy SBRT to primary tumor, nephrectomy 4 weeks later. Clones were sequenced by immunoSEQ multiplex PCR, and TCRdb holds only the in-frame ones, with some missing. Of more than 65,000 clones in the sample, 65% to 90% are singletons; the top ten hold around 21%. The sequencing here drew on blood, taken from a patient whose treatment included radiotherapy and nephrectomy. The receptors stem from a woman in her fifties or sixties with renal cell carcinoma.

V and J are TRBV7-2 and TRBJ1-2, with D hard to call. This CDR3 contains 12 residues. V lost 3 bases, J lost 3 bases, and 5 bases lay in between. CDR1 SGHTA and CDR2 FQGNSA come from the germline V gene. This chain's CDR3 is CASSLIDYGYTF. The DNA for the CDR3 is TGTGCCAGCAGCTTGATAGACTATGGCTACACCTTC.

The chain couples TRBV28 to TRBJ2-7; D ambiguous. The CDR3 consists of 14 residues. Trimming removed 6 bases from V and 7 bases from J, with 19 bases in between. Germline-derived CDR1 and CDR2 are MDHEN and SYDVKM. The DNA for the CDR3 is TGTGCCAGCAGAGAAGATAGGATGTACGTGGAGCAGTACTTC. Residues: CASREDRMYVEQYF.

The chain has TRBV12-5 and TRBJ1-2, with TRBD1 matching 10 bases. Trimming removed 0 bases from V and 7 bases from J; junction bases left unmatched: 11. Germline V lookup: CDR1 LGHNT, CDR2 FRNRAP. The CDR3 is 17 amino acids. The CDR3 DNA is TGTGCTAGTGGTTTGGTCCCGGGACAGGGGTCGGAGCGTGGCTACACCTTC. As protein: CASGLVPGQGSERGYTF.